This passage covers 2 T cell receptor beta chains from one sample sequenced in a study of T cell responses to AZD1222 COVID-19 vaccine. The assay was immunoSEQ multiplex PCR, and TCRdb's table has in-frame clones only and misses some. The table lists 170,000 or so clones, approximately 90% of them singletons. This material consisted of peripheral blood, taken on day 0 of AZD1222 vaccination. These receptors originate from an adult in good health.

The chain carries TRBV7-6 and TRBJ2-7; D is undetermined. V was shortened by 5 bases and J by 3 bases, with 11 bases between the two germline ends. This CDR3 contains 13 residues. Germline V CDR1 and CDR2: SGHVS, FNYEAQ. CDR3 residues: CASSLQARYEQYF. In nucleotides, the CDR3 is TGTGCCAGCAGCCTCCAGGCACGCTACGAGCAGTACTTC.

This clone was seen a few times. CDR3 sequence: CASSIDGSGGLNTQYF. The CDR3 region has the DNA TGTGCCAGTAGTATAGATGGTAGCGGGGGGTTGAATACGCAGTATTTT. The V call is TRBV19, the J call TRBJ2-3, with 10 bases that match TRBD2. V trimming: 0 bases; J trimming: 7 bases; junction bases outside the gene matches: 7. Germline CDR1 LNHDA, CDR2 SQIVND (reference sequence). The CDR3 is 16 amino acids.